A single TCR beta chain is shown here with its context. These data originate in a study of control samples from healthy donors and cancer patients. TCRdb keeps only in-frame clones here, not all; method: immunoSEQ multiplex PCR. The sample holds 150,000 to 200,000 clones, just under 95% seen once. V lost 5 bases, J lost 5 bases, and 10 bases stayed unmatched. The CDR3 runs to 16 residues. Germline loops: CDR1 MDHEN, CDR2 SYDVKM. The receptor was derived from a woman aged 60 to 75 in good health. The chain links TRBV28 to TRBJ1-3; 9 bases agree with TRBD1. Sequenced: blood. CDR3 DNA sequence: TGTGCCAGCAGTCCTCCCTCCGGGACAGGGAGAAACACCATATATTTT. This sequence encodes CASSPPSGTGRNTIYF.